The clone carrying this T cell receptor beta chain was detected once. This record comes from a study of blood T cell repertoires in COVID-19. Background on the study: The United States, Italy and Spain supplied acute and convalescent COVID-19 samples.

The trim removed 4 bases at V and 3 bases at J, leaving 5 bases unmatched. The germline CDR1 and CDR2 sequences are SQVTM and ANQGSEA. CDR3 length: 16 amino acids. Per the authors' pipeline: The authors estimated nucleated cell counts from reference gene primer amplification. Profiling relied on immunoSEQ multiplex PCR, and the TCRdb table lists in-frame clones only, not all of them. From that table come the V and J calls and clone size; the DNA was used to work out D and trimming. This table has about 200,000 clones, 75% to 85% appearing once. The sequenced material came from peripheral blood. The receptor was isolated from a middle-aged man with active or convalescent COVID-19. This chain joins TRBV29-1 and TRBJ2-3; 15 bases match TRBD2. DNA for the CDR3: TGCAGCGTTGTAAGGACTAGCGGGGGGGTAACAGATACGCAGTATTTT. It codes for CSVVRTSGGVTDTQYF.